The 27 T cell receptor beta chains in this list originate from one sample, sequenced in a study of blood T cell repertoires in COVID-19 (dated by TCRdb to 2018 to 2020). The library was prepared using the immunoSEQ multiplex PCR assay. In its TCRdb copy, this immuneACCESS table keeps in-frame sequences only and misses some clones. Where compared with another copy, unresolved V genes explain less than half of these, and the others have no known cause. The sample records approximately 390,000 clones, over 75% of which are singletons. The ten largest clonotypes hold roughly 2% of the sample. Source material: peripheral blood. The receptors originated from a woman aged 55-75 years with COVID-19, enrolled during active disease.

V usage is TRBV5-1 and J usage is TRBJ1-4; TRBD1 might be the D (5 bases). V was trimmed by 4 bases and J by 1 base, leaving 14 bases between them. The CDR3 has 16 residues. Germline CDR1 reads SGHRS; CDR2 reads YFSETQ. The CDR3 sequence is CASSGTPQRTNEKLFF. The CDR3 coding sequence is TGCGCCAGCAGCGGGACTCCCCAAAGAACTAATGAAAAACTGTTTTTT.

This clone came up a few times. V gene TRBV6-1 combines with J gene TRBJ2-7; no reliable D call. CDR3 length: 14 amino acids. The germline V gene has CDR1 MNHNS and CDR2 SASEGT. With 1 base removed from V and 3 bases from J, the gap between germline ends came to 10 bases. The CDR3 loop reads CASSEGWQIYEQYF. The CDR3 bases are TGTGCCAGCAGTGAAGGGTGGCAGATCTACGAGCAGTACTTC.

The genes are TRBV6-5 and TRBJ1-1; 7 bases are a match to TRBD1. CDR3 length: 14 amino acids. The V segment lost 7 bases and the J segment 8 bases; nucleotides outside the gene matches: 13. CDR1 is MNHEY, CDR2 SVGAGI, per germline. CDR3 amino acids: CASTAYPGQPEAFF. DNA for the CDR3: TGTGCCAGCACCGCCTACCCGGGACAGCCCGAAGCTTTCTTT.

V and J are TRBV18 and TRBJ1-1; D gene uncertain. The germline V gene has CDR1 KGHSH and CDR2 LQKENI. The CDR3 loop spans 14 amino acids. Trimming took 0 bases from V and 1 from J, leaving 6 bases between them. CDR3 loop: CASSPPGQNTEAFF. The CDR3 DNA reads TGTGCCAGCTCACCACCGGGCCAGAACACTGAAGCTTTCTTT.

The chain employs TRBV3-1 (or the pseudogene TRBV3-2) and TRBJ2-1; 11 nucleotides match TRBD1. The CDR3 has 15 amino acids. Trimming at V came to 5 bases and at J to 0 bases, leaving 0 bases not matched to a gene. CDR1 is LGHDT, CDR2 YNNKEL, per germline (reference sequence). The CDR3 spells CASSGTGGSYNEQFF. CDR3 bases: TGTGCCAGCAGCGGGACAGGGGGCTCCTACAATGAGCAGTTCTTC.

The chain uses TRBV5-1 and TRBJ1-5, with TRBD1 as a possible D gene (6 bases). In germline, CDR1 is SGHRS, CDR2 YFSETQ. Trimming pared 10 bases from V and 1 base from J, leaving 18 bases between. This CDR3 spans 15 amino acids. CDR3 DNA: TGCGCCTCCCAGGGGACCCGCAAGAGCAATCAGCCCCAGCATTTT. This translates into CASQGTRKSNQPQHF.

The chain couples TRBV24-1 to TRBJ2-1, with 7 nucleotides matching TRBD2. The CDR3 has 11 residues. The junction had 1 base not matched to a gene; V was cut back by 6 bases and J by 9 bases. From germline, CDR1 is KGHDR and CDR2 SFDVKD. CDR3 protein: CATSPGGEQFF. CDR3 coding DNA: TGTGCCACCAGTCCGGGGGGTGAGCAGTTCTTC.

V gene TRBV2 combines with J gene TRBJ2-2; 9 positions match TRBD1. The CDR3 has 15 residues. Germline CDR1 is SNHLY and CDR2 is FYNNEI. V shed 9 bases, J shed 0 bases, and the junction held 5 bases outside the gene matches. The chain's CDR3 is CASTGGRTNTGELFF. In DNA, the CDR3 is TGTGCCAGTACAGGGGGCAGGACGAACACCGGGGAGCTGTTTTTT. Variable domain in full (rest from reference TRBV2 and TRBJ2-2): EPEVTQTPSHQVTQMGQEVILRCVPISNHLYFYWYRQILGQKVEFLVSFYNNEISEKSEIFDDQFSVERPDGSNFTLKIRSTKLEDSAMYFCASTGGRTNTGELFFGEGSRLTVL.

This chain's CDR3 is CASSGRGSSGNTIYF. DNA for the CDR3: TGTGCCAGTAGTGGAAGGGGGTCTTCTGGAAACACCATATATTTT. The chain links TRBV19 to TRBJ1-3; a possible D gene is TRBD1 (6 bases). Germline V lookup: CDR1 LNHDA, CDR2 SQIVND (reference sequence). V lost 5 bases and J lost 1, with 12 bases in between. This CDR3 has 15 amino acids.

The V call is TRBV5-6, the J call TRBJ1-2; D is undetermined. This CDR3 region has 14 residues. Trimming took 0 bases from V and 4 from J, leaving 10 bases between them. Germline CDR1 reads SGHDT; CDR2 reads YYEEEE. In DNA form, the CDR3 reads TGTGCCAGCAGCTTGGACCGGGGTGGCTATGGCTACACCTTC. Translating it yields CASSLDRGGYGYTF.

The CDR3, as DNA: TGTGCCAGTAGTCCTTCCTCAACCGGTGCCTACAATGAGCAGTTCTTC. Amino acid sequence: CASSPSSTGAYNEQFF. The chain uses TRBV19 and TRBJ2-1; D is ambiguous. The ends were cut back, 5 bases at V and 2 bases at J, with 16 bases in the middle. CDR1 and CDR2 (germline): LNHDA, SQIVND (reference sequence). The CDR3 has 16 amino acids.

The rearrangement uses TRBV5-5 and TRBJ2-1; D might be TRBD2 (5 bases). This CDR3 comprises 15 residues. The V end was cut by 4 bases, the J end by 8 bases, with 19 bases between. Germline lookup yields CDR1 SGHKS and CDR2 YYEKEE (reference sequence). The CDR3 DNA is TGTGCCAGCAGCGGCCTAGCAGTAGTTAGGGATGAGCAGTTCTTC. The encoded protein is CASSGLAVVRDEQFF.

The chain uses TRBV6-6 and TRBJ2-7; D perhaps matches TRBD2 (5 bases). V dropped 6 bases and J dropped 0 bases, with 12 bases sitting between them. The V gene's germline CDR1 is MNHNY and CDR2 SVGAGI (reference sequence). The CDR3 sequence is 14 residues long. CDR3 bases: TGTGCCAGCAGACGGACTCTGAGCTCCTACGAGCAGTACTTC. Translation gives CASRRTLSSYEQYF.

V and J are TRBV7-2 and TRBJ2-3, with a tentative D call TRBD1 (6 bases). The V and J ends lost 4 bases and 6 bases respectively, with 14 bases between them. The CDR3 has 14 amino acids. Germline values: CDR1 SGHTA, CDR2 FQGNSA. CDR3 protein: CASSSGTQRDTQYF. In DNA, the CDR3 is TGTGCCAGCAGCTCCGGGACACAGAGGGATACGCAGTATTTT.

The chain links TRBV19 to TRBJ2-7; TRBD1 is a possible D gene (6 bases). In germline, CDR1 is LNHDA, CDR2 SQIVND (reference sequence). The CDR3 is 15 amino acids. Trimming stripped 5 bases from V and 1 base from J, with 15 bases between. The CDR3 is CASSPVGQLSYEQYF. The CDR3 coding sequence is TGTGCCAGTAGTCCCGTTGGACAGCTATCCTACGAGCAGTACTTC.

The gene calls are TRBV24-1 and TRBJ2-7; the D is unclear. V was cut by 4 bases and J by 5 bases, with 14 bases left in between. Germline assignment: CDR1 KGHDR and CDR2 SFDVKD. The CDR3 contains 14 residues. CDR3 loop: CATSEGQVPNEQYF. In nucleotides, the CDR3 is TGTGCCACCAGTGAAGGTCAGGTCCCCAACGAGCAGTACTTC.

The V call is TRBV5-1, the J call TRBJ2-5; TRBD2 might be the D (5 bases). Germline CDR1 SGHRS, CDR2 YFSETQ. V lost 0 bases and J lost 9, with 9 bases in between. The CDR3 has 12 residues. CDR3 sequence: CASSLGAEPQYF. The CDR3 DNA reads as TGCGCCAGCAGCTTGGGAGCGGAGCCCCAGTACTTC.

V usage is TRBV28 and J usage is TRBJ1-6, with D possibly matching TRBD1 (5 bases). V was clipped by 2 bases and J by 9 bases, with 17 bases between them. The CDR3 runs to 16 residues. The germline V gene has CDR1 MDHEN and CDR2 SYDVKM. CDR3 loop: CASSLEGNSGGSPLHF. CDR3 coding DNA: TGTGCCAGCAGTTTAGAGGGGAACAGCGGGGGTTCACCCCTCCACTTT.

CDR3 residues: CASSFTGGVYGYTF. CDR3 nucleotide sequence: TGCGCCAGCAGCTTCACCGGGGGGGTTTATGGCTACACCTTC. V is TRBV5-1 and J is TRBJ1-2; possibly TRBD1 for D (5 bases). The CDR3 covers 14 residues. Germline V gene sequence: CDR1 SGHRS, CDR2 YFSETQ. V lost 2 bases to trimming and J lost 5 bases, with 13 bases between them.

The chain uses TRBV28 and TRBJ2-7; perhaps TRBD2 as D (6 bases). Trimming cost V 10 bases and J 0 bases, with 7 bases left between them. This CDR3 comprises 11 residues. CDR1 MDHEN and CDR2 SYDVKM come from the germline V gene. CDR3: CAIGGSYEQYF. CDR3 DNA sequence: TGTGCCATCGGGGGCTCCTACGAGCAGTACTTC. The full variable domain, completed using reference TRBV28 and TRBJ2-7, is DVKVTQSSRYLVKRTGEKVFLECVQDMDHENMFWYRQDPGLGLRLIYFSYDVKMKEKGDIPEGYSVSREKKERFSLILESASTNQTSMYLCAIGGSYEQYFGPGTRLTVT.

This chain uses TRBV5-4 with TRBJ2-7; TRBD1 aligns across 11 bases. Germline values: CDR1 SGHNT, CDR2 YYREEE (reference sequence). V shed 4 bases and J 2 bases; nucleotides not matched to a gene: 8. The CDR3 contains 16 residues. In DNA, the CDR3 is TGTGCCAGCAGCAAGGCGGGGACAGGGGGTACCTACGAGCAGTACTTC. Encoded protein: CASSKAGTGGTYEQYF.

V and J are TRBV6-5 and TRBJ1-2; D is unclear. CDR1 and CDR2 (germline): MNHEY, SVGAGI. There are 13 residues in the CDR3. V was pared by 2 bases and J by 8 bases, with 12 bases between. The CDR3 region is CASSYHPRMGYTF. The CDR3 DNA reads TGTGCCAGCAGTTACCACCCGAGGATGGGCTACACCTTC.

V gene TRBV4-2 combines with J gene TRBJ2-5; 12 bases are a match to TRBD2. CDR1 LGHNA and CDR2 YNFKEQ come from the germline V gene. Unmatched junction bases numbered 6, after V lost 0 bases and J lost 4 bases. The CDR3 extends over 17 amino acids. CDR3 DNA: TGTGCCAGCAGCCAAGATGTACTAGCGGGGGGTTTAGAGACCCAGTACTTC. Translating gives CASSQDVLAGGLETQYF.

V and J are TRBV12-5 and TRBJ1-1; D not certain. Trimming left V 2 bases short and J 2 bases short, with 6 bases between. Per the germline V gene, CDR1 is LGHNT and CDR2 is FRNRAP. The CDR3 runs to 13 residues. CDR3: CASGLTANTEAFF. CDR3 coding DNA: TGTGCTAGTGGTTTGACAGCTAACACTGAAGCTTTCTTT.

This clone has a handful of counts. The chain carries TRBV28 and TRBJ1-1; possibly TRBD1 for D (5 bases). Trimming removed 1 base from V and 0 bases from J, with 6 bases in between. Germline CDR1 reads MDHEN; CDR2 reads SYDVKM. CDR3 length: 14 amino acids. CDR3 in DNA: TGTGCCAGCAGTTTATTCAGGGTGAACACTGAAGCTTTCTTT. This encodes CASSLFRVNTEAFF.

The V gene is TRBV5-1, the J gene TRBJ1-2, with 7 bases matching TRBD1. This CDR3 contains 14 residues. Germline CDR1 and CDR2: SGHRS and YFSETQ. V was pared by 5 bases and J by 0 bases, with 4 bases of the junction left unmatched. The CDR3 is CASSADRPNYGYTF. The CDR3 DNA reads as TGCGCCAGCAGTGCGGACAGGCCTAACTATGGCTACACCTTC.

In nucleotides, the CDR3 is TGTGCCAGCAGCTTAATGGAGGGGGCGTGGATAGATACGCAGTATTTT. Translation gives CASSLMEGAWIDTQYF. J is TRBJ2-3 and V is TRBV7-9, with D possibly matching TRBD1 (7 bases). V was cut by 2 bases and J by 5 bases, with 17 bases left in between. This CDR3 contains 16 residues. Per germline, CDR1 SEHNR and CDR2 FQNEAQ (reference sequence). The whole variable domain, remainder taken from reference TRBV7-9 and TRBJ2-3, is DTGVSQNPRHKITKRGQNVTFRCDPISEHNRLYWYRQTLGQGPEFLTYFQNEAQLEKSRLLSDRFSAERPKGSFSTLEIQRTEQGDSAMYLCASSLMEGAWIDTQYFGPGTRLTVL.